The TCR beta chain under discussion was sequenced for a study of identical twins. On this clonotype: The antigen is not known.

TCRdb used MiXCR to reprocess the 5' RACE reads, holding one entry per CDR3 protein. The repertoire includes 570,000 or so distinct CDR3 sequences, roughly 9.5% of them detected once, and 2.5% to 3% sits in the top ten. Findings of the study overall: Cord blood's abundant beta clonotypes had fewer insertions, unlike memory repertoires. Models predicted less out-of-frame TCR alpha sharing in monozygotic twins than was found.

CDR1 and CDR2 from the germline V gene are LNHNV and YYDKDF (reference sequence). This CDR3 is built from 17 residues. The V and J ends lost 7 bases and 4 bases, in that order; junction bases with no gene match: 15. These records were also assigned to another study, of yellow fever vaccine responses in identical twins.

The receptor's source is a young woman in good health. This chain connects TRBV15 to TRBJ2-1; 8 bases agree with TRBD2. Source material: PBMCs. The CDR3 loop reads CATKVIASGWIYNEQFF. CDR3 nucleotides: TGTGCCACCAAAGTGATAGCTAGCGGGTGGATATACAATGAGCAGTTCTTC.